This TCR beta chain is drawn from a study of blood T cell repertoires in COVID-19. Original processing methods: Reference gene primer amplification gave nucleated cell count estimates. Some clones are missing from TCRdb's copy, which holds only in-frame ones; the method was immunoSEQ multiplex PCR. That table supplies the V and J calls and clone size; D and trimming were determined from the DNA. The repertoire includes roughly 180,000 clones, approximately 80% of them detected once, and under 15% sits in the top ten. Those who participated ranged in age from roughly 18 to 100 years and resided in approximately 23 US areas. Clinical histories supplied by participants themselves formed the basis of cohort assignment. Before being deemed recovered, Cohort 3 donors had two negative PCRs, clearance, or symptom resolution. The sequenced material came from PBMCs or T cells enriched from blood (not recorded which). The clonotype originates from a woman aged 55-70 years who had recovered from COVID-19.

The CDR3 protein is CASSSTSGRLSYNEQFF. CDR3 bases: TGTGCCAGCAGCTCGACTAGCGGGAGATTATCCTACAATGAGCAGTTCTTC. The chain links TRBV5-8 to TRBJ2-1; 12 nucleotides line up with TRBD2. J lost 1 base, V lost 3 bases, and 5 bases had no gene match. Germline assignment: CDR1 SGHTS and CDR2 YDEGEE. The CDR3 has 17 residues.